A selection of T cell receptor beta chains follows, all from one sample in a study of STAT5B mutations in CD4+ large granular lymphocyte leukemia. Here immunoSEQ multiplex PCR was the method, and the copy in TCRdb shows in-frame clones only, minus some. This table holds more than 30,000 clones, roughly three quarters found once. The sequencing sample was made of CD4+ T cells from blood buffy coats. These TCRs come from a human donor in good health. CDR3s include the opening cysteine and the closing phenylalanine or tryptophan. D genes are given only for firm matches. Clone size is stated in some rows and not others, as once, few, many or a class when expanded.

>TRBJ2-1|TRBV10-1|-|-
CASSDTGARYNEQFF
TGCGCCAGCAGTGATACGGGGGCGCGGTACAATGAGCAGTTCTTC
>TRBJ1-2|TRBV6-5|TRBD1|once
CASRVSGGARKGYTF
TGTGCCAGCAGGGTTTCAGGGGGCGCTCGGAAAGGCTACACCTTC
>TRBJ1-5|TRBV30|TRBD1|-
CAWSAQGQGSRQPQHF
TGTGCCTGGAGTGCTCAGGGACAGGGAAGTCGGCAGCCCCAGCATTTT
>TRBJ1-1|TRBV7-9|TRBD1|-
CASSLARTGVVNTEAFF
TGTGCCAGCAGCTTAGCCCGGACAGGGGTGGTGAACACTGAAGCTTTCTTT
>TRBJ2-3|TRBV6-5|-|-
CARPDTQYF
TGTGCCAGACCAGATACGCAGTATTTT
>TRBJ2-2|TRBV7-9|TRBD1|-
CASSLGGQGDTGELFF
TGTGCCAGCAGCTTGGGGGGACAGGGTGACACCGGGGAGCTGTTTTTT
>TRBJ1-5|TRBV7-8|TRBD1|once
CASSLAWGQGTNQPQHF
TGTGCCAGCAGCTTAGCGTGGGGACAGGGTACCAATCAGCCCCAGCATTTT
>TRBJ1-2|TRBV18|TRBD1|few
CASSPGQGHGYTF
TGTGCCAGCTCACCCGGACAGGGACATGGCTACACCTTC
>TRBJ1-4|TRBV19|-|-
CASSIRRRATNEKLFF
TGTGCCAGTAGTATTCGCCGACGGGCAACTAATGAAAAACTGTTTTTT
>TRBJ2-5|TRBV19|-|-
CASSLYLRDQKETQYF
TGTGCCAGTAGTCTCTACCTCCGGGACCAAAAAGAGACCCAGTACTTC
>TRBJ2-1|TRBV29-1|-|-
CSVGIGSNEQFF
TGCAGCGTTGGAATAGGGTCCAATGAGCAGTTCTTC
>TRBJ2-1|TRBV5-6|TRBD2|-
CASSRGTSGGEQFF
TGTGCCAGCAGCCGAGGGACTAGCGGGGGTGAGCAGTTCTTC
>TRBJ1-6|TRBV13|-|few
CASSSYRDFNSPLHF
TGTGCCAGCAGCTCCTACAGGGACTTTAATTCACCCCTCCACTTT
>TRBJ1-1|TRBV30|-|once
CAWSMGMGGFAFF
TGTGCCTGGAGTATGGGGATGGGGGGGTTCGCTTTCTTT
>TRBJ1-2|TRBV2|-|-
CASSRQQANYGYTF
TGTGCCAGCAGTCGACAGCAAGCTAACTATGGCTACACCTTC
>TRBJ1-2|TRBV7-8|-|-
CASSMGGGTANYGYTF
TGTGCCAGCAGCATGGGGGGAGGAACGGCTAACTATGGCTACACCTTC
>TRBJ1-6|TRBV7-9|-|few
CASSLAFGNSPLHF
TGTGCCAGCAGCTTAGCGTTTGGTAATTCACCCCTCCACTTT